Following are 31 T cell receptor beta chains from one sample sequenced in a study of OX40 agonist ivuxolimab in advanced cancers. To prepare the library, the immunoSEQ multiplex PCR assay was applied. TCRdb's version of the immuneACCESS table is confined to in-frame rearrangements and falls short of the full clone set. An unresolved V gene accounts for under half of the shortfall where checked; the remainder is of unknown origin. Here the sample has tens of thousands of clones; 75% to 90% occur a single time. Roughly 4.5% of the sample comes from the top ten. The sequenced sample was CD4+ or CD8+ T cells sorted from blood, obtained in a trial of the OX40 agonist ivuxolimab. The receptors were sampled from an adult with an advanced solid tumor such as melanoma, head and neck, liver or kidney cancer.

This clone appeared a few times. The rearrangement uses TRBV5-5 and TRBJ2-7; D perhaps matches TRBD1 (5 bases). This CDR3 spans 13 amino acids. Germline V gene data show CDR1 as SGHKS and CDR2 as YYEKEE (reference sequence). V dropped 4 bases and J dropped 3 bases, with 11 bases sitting between them. CDR3 amino acids: CASSLDRYYEQYF. For the CDR3, the DNA is TGTGCCAGCAGCCTAGACAGATACTACGAGCAGTACTTC. The variable domain in full, completed from reference TRBV5-5 and TRBJ2-7, reads DAGVTQSPTHLIKTRGQQVTLRCSPISGHKSVSWYQQVLGQGPQFIFQYYEKEERGRGNFPDRFSARQFPNYSSELNVNALLLGDSALYLCASSLDRYYEQYFGPGTRLTVT.

The chain joins TRBV23-1 to TRBJ2-1, with TRBD1 matching 9 bases. TRBV23-1 is reported as an ORF; its role is uncertain. The CDR3 has 15 amino acids. V dropped 5 bases and J dropped 2; count of bases not matched to a gene: 4. The CDR3 DNA sequence: TGCGCCAGCAGTTCGGGACAGGGCACCTACAATGAGCAGTTCTTC. Translating gives CASSSGQGTYNEQFF.

V is TRBV7-6 and J is TRBJ1-4; TRBD1 matches 7 bases. Germline V gene sequence: CDR1 SGHVS, CDR2 FNYEAQ. The CDR3 length is 16 residues. The V gene end was trimmed by 0 bases and the J gene end by 0 bases; junction bases not matched to a gene: 1. CDR3 nucleotides: TGTGCCAGCAGCTTAGCGGGGACAGCAACTAATGAAAAACTGTTTTTT. It codes for CASSLAGTATNEKLFF.

The chain uses TRBV6-6 and TRBJ2-1; 10 nucleotides match TRBD2. Trimming cost V 6 bases and J 8 bases; bases outside gene matches: 10. This CDR3 comprises 15 residues. From germline, CDR1 is MNHNY and CDR2 SVGAGI (reference sequence). The DNA for the CDR3 is TGTGCCAGCAGCGCAGGGGCTAGCGGGAGATATGAGCAGTTCTTC. It encodes CASSAGASGRYEQFF.

This clone was detected only once. V is TRBV18 and J is TRBJ2-2, with 8 bases fitting TRBD1. The V and J ends lost 5 bases and 4 bases, in that order; junction bases with no gene match: 6. Germline V gene sequence: CDR1 KGHSH, CDR2 LQKENI. This CDR3 has 15 residues. CDR3 residues: CASSSGTGFTGELFF. The CDR3 DNA sequence: TGTGCCAGCTCATCCGGGACAGGATTCACCGGGGAGCTGTTTTTT.

The rearrangement joins TRBV5-5 to TRBJ2-7, with 10 nucleotides matching TRBD2. This CDR3 spans 17 amino acids. Per the germline V gene, CDR1 is SGHKS and CDR2 is YYEKEE (reference sequence). V gave up 1 base and J gave up 0 bases; unmatched junction bases: 7. The CDR3 reads CASSLFSGGKISYEQYF. In DNA, the CDR3 is TGTGCCAGCAGCTTGTTTAGCGGGGGGAAGATCTCCTACGAGCAGTACTTC.

The chain has TRBV11-2 and TRBJ1-6, with 8 positions matching TRBD1. Trimming removed 3 bases from V and 4 bases from J; junction bases left unmatched: 8. The CDR3 loop spans 17 amino acids. From germline, CDR1 is SGHAT and CDR2 FQNNGV. CDR3 residues: CASSLVQGALYNSPLHF. CDR3 nucleotides: TGTGCCAGCAGCTTGGTTCAGGGGGCTTTGTATAATTCACCCCTCCACTTT.

The V and J genes are TRBV7-2 and TRBJ2-3; 10 bases agree with TRBD2. CDR3 size: 14 residues. Germline trimming cut 5 bases from V and 4 bases from J; bases unmatched to any gene: 3. Germline V gene sequence: CDR1 SGHTA, CDR2 FQGNSA. The CDR3 sequence is CASSRGLAADTQYF. DNA of the CDR3: TGTGCCAGCAGCCGCGGACTAGCGGCAGATACGCAGTATTTT.

The chain combines TRBV28 with TRBJ1-3; 7 bases are a match to TRBD1. After removal of 5 bases from V and 2 bases from J, the junction contained 3 bases not matched to a gene. There are 14 residues in the CDR3. Per the germline V gene, CDR1 is MDHEN and CDR2 is SYDVKM. CDR3 in amino acids: CASSRGTAGNTIYF. The CDR3 region has the DNA TGTGCCAGCAGTCGTGGGACAGCTGGAAACACCATATATTTT.

The chain combines TRBV6-5 with TRBJ1-6; possibly TRBD1 for D (6 bases). V lost 4 bases and J lost 3, with 13 bases in between. The CDR3 is 16 residues long. Germline V gene data show CDR1 as MNHEY and CDR2 as SVGAGI. This chain's CDR3 is CASSSPLTGYNSPLHF. In DNA form, the CDR3 reads TGTGCCAGCAGTTCCCCATTGACAGGCTATAATTCACCCCTCCACTTT.

The genes are TRBV18 and TRBJ2-1; tentatively, D is TRBD2 (6 bases). The germline gives CDR1 KGHSH, CDR2 LQKENI. V dropped 6 bases and J dropped 7 bases, with 19 bases sitting between them. The CDR3 covers 15 residues. CDR3 bases: TGTGCCAGCTCCGCCGGGGAGCTAGCGTATAATGAGCAGTTCTTC. This translates into CASSAGELAYNEQFF.

This chain uses TRBV6-1 with TRBJ2-7, with D uncertain. CDR1 and CDR2 (germline): MNHNS, SASEGT. V lost 1 base and J 1 base, leaving 14 bases between the germline ends. This CDR3 spans 16 amino acids. The CDR3: CASSEGLHQPSYEQYF. The CDR3 bases are TGTGCCAGCAGTGAAGGTCTACACCAGCCTTCCTACGAGCAGTACTTC.

The rearrangement joins TRBV29-1 to TRBJ2-2; TRBD2 agrees at 15 bases. This CDR3 has 19 amino acids. Germline V gives CDR1 SQVTM, CDR2 ANQGSEA. V shed 2 bases and J 1 base; nucleotides not matched to a gene: 8. Written as DNA, the CDR3 is TGCAGCGTTGAACTTCCACCGGGACTAGCGGGGGGGAACACCGGGGAGCTGTTTTTT. Amino acid sequence: CSVELPPGLAGGNTGELFF.

This chain joins TRBV28 and TRBJ2-1, with D perhaps TRBD1 (5 bases). The CDR3 is 13 residues long. Germline CDR1 is MDHEN and CDR2 is SYDVKM. V was clipped by 6 bases and J by 6 bases, with 12 bases between them. CDR3 coding DNA: TGTGCCAGCAGACTTACAGGTGGCAATGAGCAGTTCTTC. Amino acids: CASRLTGGNEQFF. Based on the CDR3 plus reference TRBV28 and TRBJ2-1, the full variable domain is DVKVTQSSRYLVKRTGEKVFLECVQDMDHENMFWYRQDPGLGLRLIYFSYDVKMKEKGDIPEGYSVSREKKERFSLILESASTNQTSMYLCASRLTGGNEQFFGPGTRLTVL.

This chain links TRBV6-1 with TRBJ2-5; 7 nucleotides line up with TRBD1. Unmatched junction bases numbered 12, after V lost 4 bases and J lost 1 base. The CDR3 runs 17 residues. CDR1 is MNHNS, CDR2 SASEGT, per germline. Here the CDR3 reads CASSVRPGQASQETQYF. The CDR3 DNA sequence: TGTGCCAGCAGTGTTAGGCCAGGACAGGCCTCCCAAGAGACCCAGTACTTC.

The chain uses TRBV5-6 and TRBJ1-3, with D perhaps matching TRBD1 (6 bases). Germline CDR1 and CDR2: SGHDT and YYEEEE. V lost 6 bases and J lost 0, with 13 bases in between. The CDR3 is 15 amino acids. CDR3 residues: CASTGQTSSGNTIYF. The DNA of the CDR3 is TGTGCCAGCACCGGACAGACCAGCTCTGGAAACACCATATATTTT.

V usage is TRBV6-1 and J usage is TRBJ1-3, with 10 bases that match TRBD1. V lost 5 bases and J lost 7; bases outside the gene matches: 2. The V gene's germline CDR1 is MNHNS and CDR2 SASEGT. This CDR3 contains 13 residues. The CDR3 is CASSSDRGNTIYF. CDR3 sequence (DNA): TGTGCCAGCAGTTCGGACAGGGGGAACACCATATATTTT.

The sample holds one count of this clone. The V gene is TRBV4-3, the J gene TRBJ1-4; weak D call: TRBD1 (5 bases). CDR1 is LGHNA, CDR2 YSLEER, per germline. The CDR3 contains 16 residues. V lost 4 bases and J 7 bases, leaving 19 bases between the germline ends. Written as DNA, the CDR3 is TGCGCCAGCAGCCGATCGACAGAGGTCTCGGGTGAAAAACTGTTTTTT. Translating gives CASSRSTEVSGEKLFF.

The chain carries TRBV25-1 and TRBJ2-7; possible D gene TRBD1, 6 bases. Germline CDR1 MGHDK, CDR2 SYGVNS. The CDR3 totals 12 residues. The ends were cut back, 4 bases at V and 3 bases at J, with 7 bases in the middle. The CDR3 loop reads CASSATGYEQYF. The DNA for the CDR3 is TGTGCCAGCAGTGCGACAGGCTACGAGCAGTACTTC.

The genes are TRBV6-1 and TRBJ1-6; D remains ambiguous. V was shortened by 6 bases and J by 7 bases, with 4 bases between the two germline ends. CDR1 and CDR2 from the germline V gene are MNHNS and SASEGT. The CDR3 loop spans 11 amino acids. The DNA for the CDR3 is TGTGCCAGCAGGGTGAATTCACCCCTCCACTTT. Translating it yields CASRVNSPLHF.

The chain is built from TRBV6-1 and TRBJ2-1; 8 bases agree with TRBD2. V gave up 5 bases and J gave up 3 bases; unmatched junction bases: 6. Germline V gene data show CDR1 as MNHNS and CDR2 as SASEGT. The CDR3 is 15 residues long. The CDR3 DNA reads as TGTGCCAGCAGTTGGGGGAGCGGGGGCTACAATGAGCAGTTCTTC. Its protein product is CASSWGSGGYNEQFF.

This chain links TRBV10-3 with TRBJ2-2; tentatively, D is TRBD2 (6 bases). In germline, CDR1 is ENHRY, CDR2 SYGVKD. Trimming shortened V by 10 bases and J by 6 bases, and 9 bases separated the two germline ends. This CDR3 spans 11 amino acids. CDR3 loop: CATTGAGELFF. The DNA for the CDR3 is TGTGCCACGACGGGGGCCGGGGAGCTGTTTTTT.

The chain joins TRBV28 to TRBJ2-3, with 13 nucleotides matching TRBD2. The V gene's germline CDR1 is MDHEN and CDR2 SYDVKM. The junction had 17 bases not matched to a gene; V was cut back by 7 bases and J by 4 bases. The length of the CDR3 is 19 residues. Written as DNA, the CDR3 is TGTGCCAGCATCCCCCCAGTTGGGACTAGCGGGGAGGTCGCAGATACGCAGTATTTT. It specifies CASIPPVGTSGEVADTQYF.

The chain uses TRBV7-9 and TRBJ2-1, with TRBD1 identical over 7 bases. The CDR3 loop spans 14 amino acids. The trim removed 7 bases at V and 1 base at J, leaving 4 bases unmatched. Germline V lookup: CDR1 SEHNR, CDR2 FQNEAQ (reference sequence). In DNA form, the CDR3 reads TGTGCCAGCATCGAACAGGGGTCCTACAATGAGCAGTTCTTC. Translated, it gives CASIEQGSYNEQFF.

J is TRBJ1-2 and V is TRBV5-6; D may be TRBD1 (5 bases). CDR3 length: 16 amino acids. V was cut by 4 bases and J by 2 bases, with 18 bases left in between. Germline assignment: CDR1 SGHDT and CDR2 YYEEEE. The CDR3 DNA is TGTGCCAGCAGCGTTATACCAGGGTCAGGCAACTATGGCTACACCTTC. Encoded protein: CASSVIPGSGNYGYTF. Drawing the rest from reference TRBV5-6 and TRBJ1-2, the complete variable domain is DAGVTQSPTHLIKTRGQQVTLRCSPKSGHDTVSWYQQALGQGPQFIFQYYEEEERQRGNFPDRFSGHQFPNYSSELNVNALLLGDSALYLCASSVIPGSGNYGYTFGSGTRLTVV.

As to this clone: The sample contains more than one DNA sequence encoding this CDR3. This rearrangement joins TRBV2 to TRBJ1-6; 8 bases agree with TRBD1. The trim removed 1 base at V and 9 bases at J, leaving 8 bases unmatched. Looked up from germline, CDR1 is SNHLY and CDR2 is FYNNEI. The CDR3 covers 16 residues. The DNA of the CDR3 is TGTGCCAGCAGTGAAGGGCAGGGGGCTAGAGGTTCACCCCTCCACTTT. As protein: CASSEGQGARGSPLHF.

The rearrangement links TRBV7-2 to TRBJ2-7; weak D call: TRBD1 (5 bases). The V end lost 1 base, the J end lost 6 bases, and 13 bases lay between the germline ends. The CDR3 covers 14 residues. Germline V lookup: CDR1 SGHTA, CDR2 FQGNSA. CDR3 loop: CASSLEAGWAEQYF. The CDR3 DNA reads TGTGCCAGCAGCTTAGAGGCAGGGTGGGCCGAGCAGTACTTC.

Notes on this clone: The junction differs from germline at one of its ends, possibly a read error. The identical CDR3 is also encoded by other nucleotide sequences in the sample. This chain joins TRBV11-2 and TRBJ2-1; a possible D gene is TRBD2 (7 bases). The CDR3 runs 14 residues. CDR1 is SGHAT and CDR2 is FQNNGV in the germline V gene. CDR3 loop: CASSLGGGIDEQFF. CDR3 DNA sequence: TGTGCCAGCAGCTTGGGAGGGGGGATCGATGAACAGTTCTTC.

This clone was observed a single time. The CDR3 sequence: CASSPPGASSYEQYF. CDR3 nucleotides: TGTGCCAGCAGCCCACCGGGGGCCAGCTCCTACGAGCAGTACTTC. This sequence joins TRBV9 and TRBJ2-7; D might be TRBD1 or TRBD2, each matching 6 bases. V lost 4 bases and J lost 0, with 14 bases in between. CDR3 size: 15 residues. Germline V CDR1 and CDR2: SGDLS, YYNGEE.

The chain has TRBV29-1 and TRBJ2-3, with unresolved D. From germline, CDR1 is SQVTM and CDR2 ANQGSEA. This CDR3 region has 13 residues. Trimming stripped 6 bases from V and 2 bases from J, with 12 bases between. CDR3 DNA: TGCAGCGTCGTATTTTCCGCCACAGATACGCAGTATTTT. It yields the protein CSVVFSATDTQYF.

The chain couples TRBV4-2 to TRBJ2-1; 9 bases fit TRBD2. Germline values: CDR1 LGHNA, CDR2 YNFKEQ. This CDR3 is built from 19 residues. Trimming took 4 bases from V and 5 from J; bases not matched to a gene: 18. DNA of the CDR3: TGTGCCAGCAGCCCCAAGCTATTTAGGATTAGCGGGAGCCACAATGAGCAGTTCTTC. Translating gives CASSPKLFRISGSHNEQFF.